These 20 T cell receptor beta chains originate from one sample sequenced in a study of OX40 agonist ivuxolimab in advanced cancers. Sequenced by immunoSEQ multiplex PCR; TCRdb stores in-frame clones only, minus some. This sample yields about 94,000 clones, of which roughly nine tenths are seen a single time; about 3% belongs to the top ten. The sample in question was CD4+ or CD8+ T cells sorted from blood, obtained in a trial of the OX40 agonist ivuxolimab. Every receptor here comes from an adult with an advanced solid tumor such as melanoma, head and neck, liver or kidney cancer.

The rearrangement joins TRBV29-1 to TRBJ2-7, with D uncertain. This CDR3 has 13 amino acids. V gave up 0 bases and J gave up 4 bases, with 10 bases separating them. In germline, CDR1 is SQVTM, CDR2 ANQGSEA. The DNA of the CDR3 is TGCAGCGTTGAAGATCACAGTTCTTACGAGCAGTACTTC. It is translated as CSVEDHSSYEQYF.

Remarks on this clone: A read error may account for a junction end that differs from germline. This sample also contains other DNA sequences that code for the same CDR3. CDR3 nucleotide sequence: TGTGCTAGCAGTGCTCCTCTAGACAGGGGAGGGGGATTGAACACTGAAGCTTTCTTT. Encoded protein: CASSAPLDRGGGLNTEAFF. The rearrangement joins TRBV27 to TRBJ1-1; TRBD1 matches at 8 bases. Germline CDR1 is MNHEY and CDR2 is SMNVEV (reference sequence). The length of the CDR3 is 19 residues.

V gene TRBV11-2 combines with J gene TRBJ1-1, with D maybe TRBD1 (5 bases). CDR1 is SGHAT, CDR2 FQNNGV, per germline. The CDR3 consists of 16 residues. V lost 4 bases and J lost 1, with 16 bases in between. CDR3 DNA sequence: TGTGCCAGCAGCTGGACCCAGGGAAAATGGAACACTGAAGCTTTCTTT. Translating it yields CASSWTQGKWNTEAFF.

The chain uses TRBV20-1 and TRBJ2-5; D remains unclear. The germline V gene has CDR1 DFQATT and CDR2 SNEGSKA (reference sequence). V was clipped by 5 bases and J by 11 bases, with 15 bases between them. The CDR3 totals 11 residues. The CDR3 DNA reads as TGCAGTGCTGAGGCAGAAATGGGGCAGTACTTC. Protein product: CSAEAEMGQYF.

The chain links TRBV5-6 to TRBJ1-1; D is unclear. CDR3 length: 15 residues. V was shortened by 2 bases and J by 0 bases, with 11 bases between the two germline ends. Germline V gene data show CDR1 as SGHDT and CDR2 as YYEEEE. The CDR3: CASSFPVEVNTEAFF. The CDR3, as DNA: TGTGCCAGCAGCTTCCCCGTCGAGGTGAACACTGAAGCTTTCTTT.

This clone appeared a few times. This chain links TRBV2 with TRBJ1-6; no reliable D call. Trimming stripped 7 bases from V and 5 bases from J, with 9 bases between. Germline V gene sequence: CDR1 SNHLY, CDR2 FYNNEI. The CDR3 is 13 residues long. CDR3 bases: TGTGCCAGCATCGTCCGGAATAATTCACCCCTCCACTTT. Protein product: CASIVRNNSPLHF.

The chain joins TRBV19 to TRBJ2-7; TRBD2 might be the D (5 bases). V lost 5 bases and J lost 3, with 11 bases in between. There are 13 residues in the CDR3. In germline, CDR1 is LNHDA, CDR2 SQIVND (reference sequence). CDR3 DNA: TGTGCCAGTAGTGAGGGATTTCTCTACGAGCAGTACTTC. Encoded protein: CASSEGFLYEQYF.

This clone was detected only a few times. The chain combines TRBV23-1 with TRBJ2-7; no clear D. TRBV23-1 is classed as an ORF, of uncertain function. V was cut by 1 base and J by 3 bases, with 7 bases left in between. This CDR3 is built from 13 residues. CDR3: CASSQLSNYEQYF. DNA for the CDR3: TGCGCCAGCAGTCAATTAAGCAACTACGAGCAGTACTTC.

CDR3 sequence reads: CASSWGEGGYEQYF. CDR3 DNA sequence: TGTGCCAGCAGTTGGGGAGAAGGCGGCTACGAGCAGTACTTC. The chain uses TRBV6-6 and TRBJ2-7; weak D call: TRBD2 (5 bases). CDR3 length equals 14 residues. Germline V gene sequence: CDR1 MNHNY, CDR2 SVGAGI (reference sequence). V was trimmed by 4 bases and J by 3 bases, leaving 13 bases between them.

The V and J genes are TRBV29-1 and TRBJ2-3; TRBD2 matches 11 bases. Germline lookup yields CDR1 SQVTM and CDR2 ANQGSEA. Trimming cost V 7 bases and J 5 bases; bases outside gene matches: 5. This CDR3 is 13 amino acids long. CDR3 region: CSALAGDVDTQYF. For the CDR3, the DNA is TGCAGCGCACTAGCGGGAGATGTAGATACGCAGTATTTT.

The CDR3 DNA reads as TGCGCCAGCAGCCAAGAGGGTCCAGGGGGGAGCAATCAGCCCCAGCATTTT. Encoded protein: CASSQEGPGGSNQPQHF. J is TRBJ1-5 and V is TRBV4-1; 7 nucleotides match TRBD1. V lost 0 bases, J lost 1 base, and 6 bases stayed unmatched. Germline values: CDR1 MGHRA, CDR2 YSYEKL. This CDR3 spans 17 amino acids.

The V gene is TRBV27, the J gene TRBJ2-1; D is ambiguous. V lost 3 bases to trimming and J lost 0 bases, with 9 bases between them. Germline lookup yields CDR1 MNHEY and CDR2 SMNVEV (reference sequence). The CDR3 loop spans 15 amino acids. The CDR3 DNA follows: TGTGCCAGCAGTTTGGGCACGAGCTCCTACAATGAGCAGTTCTTC. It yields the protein CASSLGTSSYNEQFF.

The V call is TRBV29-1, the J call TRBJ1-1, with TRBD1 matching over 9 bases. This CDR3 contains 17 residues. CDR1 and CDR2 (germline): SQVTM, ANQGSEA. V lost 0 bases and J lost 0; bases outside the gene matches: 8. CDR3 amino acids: CSVEDTDRGRMNTEAFF. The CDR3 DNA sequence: TGCAGCGTTGAAGATACGGACAGGGGTAGGATGAACACTGAAGCTTTCTTT. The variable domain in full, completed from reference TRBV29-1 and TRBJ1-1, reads SAVISQKPSRDICQRGTSLTIQCQVDSQVTMMFWYRQQPGQSLTLIATANQGSEATYESGFVIDKFPISRPNLTFSTLTVSNMSPEDSSIYLCSVEDTDRGRMNTEAFFGQGTRLTVV.

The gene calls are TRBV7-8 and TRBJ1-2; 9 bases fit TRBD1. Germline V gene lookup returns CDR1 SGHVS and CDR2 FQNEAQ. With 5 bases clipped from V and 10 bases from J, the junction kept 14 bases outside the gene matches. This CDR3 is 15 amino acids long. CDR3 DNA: TGTGCCAGCAGCAAACTCGCCGGGACAGGGATTGACTACACCTTC. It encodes CASSKLAGTGIDYTF.

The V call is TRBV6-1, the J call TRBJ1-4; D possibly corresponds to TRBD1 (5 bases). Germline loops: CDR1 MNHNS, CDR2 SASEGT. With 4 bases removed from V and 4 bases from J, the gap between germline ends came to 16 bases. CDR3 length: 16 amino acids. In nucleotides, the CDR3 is TGTGCCAGCAGTGCTGACAGCTTTCCTCTTAATGAAAAACTGTTTTTT. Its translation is CASSADSFPLNEKLFF.

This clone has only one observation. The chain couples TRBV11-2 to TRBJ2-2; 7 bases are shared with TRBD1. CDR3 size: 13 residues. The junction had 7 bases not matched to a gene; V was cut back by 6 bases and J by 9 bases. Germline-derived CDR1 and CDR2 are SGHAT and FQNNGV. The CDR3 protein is CASRMGTVRELFF. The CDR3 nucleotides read TGTGCCAGCAGGATGGGGACAGTAAGGGAGCTGTTTTTT.

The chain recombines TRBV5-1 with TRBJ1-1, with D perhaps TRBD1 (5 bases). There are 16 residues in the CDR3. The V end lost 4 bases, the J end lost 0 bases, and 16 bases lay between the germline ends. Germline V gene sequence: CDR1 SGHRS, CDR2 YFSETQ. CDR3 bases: TGCGCCAGCAGCGCTAAACCCGGGGCCTTGAACACTGAAGCTTTCTTT. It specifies CASSAKPGALNTEAFF.

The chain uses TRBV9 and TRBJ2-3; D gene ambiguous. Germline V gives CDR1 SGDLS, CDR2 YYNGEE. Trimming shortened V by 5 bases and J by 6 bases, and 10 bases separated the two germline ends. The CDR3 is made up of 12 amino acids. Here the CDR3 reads CASSHRPDTQYF. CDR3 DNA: TGTGCCAGCAGTCACCGGCCGGATACGCAGTATTTT.

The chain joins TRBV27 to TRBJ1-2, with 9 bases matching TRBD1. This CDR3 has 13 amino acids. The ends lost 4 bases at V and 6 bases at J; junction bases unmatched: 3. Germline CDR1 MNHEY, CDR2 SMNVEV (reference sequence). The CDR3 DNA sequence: TGTGCCAGCAGTTCCCGGACAGGGGATGGCTACACCTTC. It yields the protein CASSSRTGDGYTF.

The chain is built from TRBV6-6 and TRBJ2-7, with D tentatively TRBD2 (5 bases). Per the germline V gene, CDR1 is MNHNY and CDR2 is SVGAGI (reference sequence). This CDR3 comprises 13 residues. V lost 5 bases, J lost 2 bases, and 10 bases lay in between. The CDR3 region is CASSPDGAYEQYF. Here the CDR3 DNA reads TGTGCCAGCAGTCCAGACGGGGCCTACGAGCAGTACTTC.